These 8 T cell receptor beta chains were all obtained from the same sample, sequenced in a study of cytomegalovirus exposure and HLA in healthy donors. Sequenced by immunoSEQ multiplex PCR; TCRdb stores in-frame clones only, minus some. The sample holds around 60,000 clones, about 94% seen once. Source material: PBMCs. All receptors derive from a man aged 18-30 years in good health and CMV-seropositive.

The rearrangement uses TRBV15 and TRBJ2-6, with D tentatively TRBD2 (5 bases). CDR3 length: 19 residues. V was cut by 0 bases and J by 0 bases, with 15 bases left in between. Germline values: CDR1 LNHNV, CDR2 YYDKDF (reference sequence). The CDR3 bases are TGTGCCACCAGCAGAGATCGTGGGAGCGGCATCTCTGGGGCCAACGTCCTGACTTTC. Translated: CATSRDRGSGISGANVLTF. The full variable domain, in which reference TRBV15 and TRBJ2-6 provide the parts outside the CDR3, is DAMVIQNPRYQVTQFGKPVTLSCSQTLNHNVMYWYQQKSSQAPKLLFHYYDKDFNNEADTPDNFQSRRPNTSFCFLDIRSPGLGDTAMYLCATSRDRGSGISGANVLTFGAGSRLTVL.

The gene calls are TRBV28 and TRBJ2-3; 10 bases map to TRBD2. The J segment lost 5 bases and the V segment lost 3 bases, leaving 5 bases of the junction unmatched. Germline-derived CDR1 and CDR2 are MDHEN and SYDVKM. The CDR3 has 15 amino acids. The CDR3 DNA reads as TGTGCCAGCAGTTTTCAGCGGGGGGGCTTAGATACGCAGTATTTT. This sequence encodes CASSFQRGGLDTQYF. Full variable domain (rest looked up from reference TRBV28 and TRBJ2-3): DVKVTQSSRYLVKRTGEKVFLECVQDMDHENMFWYRQDPGLGLRLIYFSYDVKMKEKGDIPEGYSVSREKKERFSLILESASTNQTSMYLCASSFQRGGLDTQYFGPGTRLTVL.

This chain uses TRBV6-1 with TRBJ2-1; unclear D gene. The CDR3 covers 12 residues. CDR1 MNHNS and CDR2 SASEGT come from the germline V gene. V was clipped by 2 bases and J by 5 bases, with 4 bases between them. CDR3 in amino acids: CASSELNNEQFF. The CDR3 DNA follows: TGTGCCAGCAGTGAACTTAACAATGAGCAGTTCTTC.

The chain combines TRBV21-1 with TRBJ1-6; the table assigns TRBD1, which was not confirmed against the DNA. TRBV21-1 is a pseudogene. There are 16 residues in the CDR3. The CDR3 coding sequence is TGTGCCAGCAGCAAAGGGGCGACAGGGGGTAATTCACCCCTCCACTTT. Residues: CASSKGATGGNSPLHF.

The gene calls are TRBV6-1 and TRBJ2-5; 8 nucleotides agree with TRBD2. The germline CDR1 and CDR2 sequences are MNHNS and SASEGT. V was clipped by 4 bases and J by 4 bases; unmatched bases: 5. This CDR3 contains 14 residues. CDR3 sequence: CASSVRLARETQYF. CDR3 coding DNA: TGTGCCAGCAGTGTCAGACTAGCGAGAGAGACCCAGTACTTC.

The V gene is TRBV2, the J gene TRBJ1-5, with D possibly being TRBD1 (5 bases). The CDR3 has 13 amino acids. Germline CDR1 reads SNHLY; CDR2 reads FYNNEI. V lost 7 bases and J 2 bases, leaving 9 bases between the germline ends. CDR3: CASNIQGNQPQHF. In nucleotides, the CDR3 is TGTGCCAGCAACATACAGGGCAATCAGCCCCAGCATTTT.

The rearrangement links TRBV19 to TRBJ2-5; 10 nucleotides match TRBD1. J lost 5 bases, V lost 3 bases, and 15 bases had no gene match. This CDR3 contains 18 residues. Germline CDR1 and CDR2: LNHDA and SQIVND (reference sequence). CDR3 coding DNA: TGTGCCAGTAGTATTGGGGCGGGACAGGGGTCGATTGTGGAGACCCAGTACTTC. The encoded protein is CASSIGAGQGSIVETQYF.

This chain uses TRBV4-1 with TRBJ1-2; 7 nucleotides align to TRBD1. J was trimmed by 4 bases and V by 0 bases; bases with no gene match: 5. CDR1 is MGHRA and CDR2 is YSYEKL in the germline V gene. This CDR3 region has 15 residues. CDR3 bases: TGCGCCAGCAGCCAAGATTTTGGGACAGCCTATGGCTACACCTTC. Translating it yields CASSQDFGTAYGYTF.